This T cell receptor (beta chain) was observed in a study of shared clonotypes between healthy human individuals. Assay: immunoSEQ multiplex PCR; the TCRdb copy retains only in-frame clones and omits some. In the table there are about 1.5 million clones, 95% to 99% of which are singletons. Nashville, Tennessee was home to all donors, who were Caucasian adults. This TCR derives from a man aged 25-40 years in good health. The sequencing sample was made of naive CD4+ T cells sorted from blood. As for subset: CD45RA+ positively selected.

The CDR3 sequence is CASSELSGGNEKLFF. The DNA of the CDR3 is TGTGCCAGCAGTGAATTAAGCGGAGGTAATGAAAAACTGTTTTTT. The V and J genes are TRBV6-1 and TRBJ1-4; no clear D. Germline V gives CDR1 MNHNS, CDR2 SASEGT. The CDR3 consists of 15 residues. The V end lost 2 bases, the J end lost 4 bases, and 11 bases lay between the germline ends.